These 28 T cell receptor beta chains came from one sample sequenced in a study of T-cell memory formation after mild COVID-19. One entry per CDR3 protein, called by TCRdb with MiXCR from the 5' RACE reads. The table records approximately 580,000 distinct CDR3 sequences, around 20% of them present only once. The sequenced sample was PBMCs or a T cell subset sorted from them (not recorded which). The receptors were gathered from an adult woman who had mild COVID-19 (a few samples of this study predate the infection). Cell type and time point are not known.

This clonotype occurred a few times. The rearrangement links TRBV2 to TRBJ2-3; D may be TRBD2 (5 bases). V lost 8 bases and J 0 bases, leaving 12 bases between the germline ends. The CDR3 sequence is 14 residues long. Germline V gene lookup returns CDR1 SNHLY and CDR2 FYNNEI. CDR3 sequence: CASRDLSSTDTQYF. Written as DNA, the CDR3 is TGTGCCAGCCGGGATTTGTCTAGCACAGATACGCAGTATTTT.

The chain carries TRBV10-3 and TRBJ2-7, with TRBD1 matching 7 bases. Per germline, CDR1 ENHRY and CDR2 SYGVKD. V dropped 3 bases and J dropped 7; count of bases not matched to a gene: 15. The length of the CDR3 is 16 residues. This CDR3 reads CAISDSPTGVMSEQYF. The DNA for the CDR3 is TGTGCCATCAGTGACTCTCCTACAGGGGTGATGAGTGAGCAGTACTTC.

The CDR3 DNA reads TGTGCCAGCAGCCGGGGTGGCTTGAGCACAGATACGCAGTATTTT. Translation: CASSRGGLSTDTQYF. The chain is built from TRBV3-1 and TRBJ2-3; D uncertain. V gave up 4 bases and J gave up 0 bases, with 11 bases separating them. The CDR3 contains 15 residues. The germline gives CDR1 LGHDT, CDR2 YNNKEL (reference sequence).

This clonotype occurred a few times. The V and J genes are TRBV9 and TRBJ2-7; D gene unclear. This CDR3 comprises 13 residues. Trimming took 0 bases from V and 0 from J, leaving 4 bases between them. CDR1 SGDLS and CDR2 YYNGEE come from the germline V gene. CDR3 protein: CASSVEVSYEQYF. CDR3 in DNA: TGTGCCAGCAGCGTAGAAGTCTCCTACGAGCAGTACTTC. The full variable domain, with the rest looked up from reference TRBV9 and TRBJ2-7, is DSGVTQTPKHLITATGQRVTLRCSPRSGDLSVYWYQQSLDQGLQFLIQYYNGEERAKGNILERFSAQQFPDLHSELNLSSLELGDSALYFCASSVEVSYEQYFGPGTRLTVT.

This clonotype has just a few counts. The chain's CDR3 is CASSASPLSLSSYNEQFF. The CDR3 DNA sequence: TGTGCCAGCAGCGCTTCCCCCTTATCCCTGAGCTCCTACAATGAGCAGTTCTTC. This rearrangement joins TRBV5-5 to TRBJ2-1; D not resolved. V dropped 4 bases and J dropped 0 bases, with 20 bases sitting between them. CDR1 SGHKS and CDR2 YYEKEE come from the germline V gene (reference sequence). This CDR3 comprises 18 residues.

The chain uses TRBV4-2 and TRBJ2-1; TRBD1 aligns across 7 bases. V lost 4 bases to trimming and J lost 3 bases; unmatched junction nucleotides: 6. The germline V gene encodes CDR1 LGHNA and CDR2 YNFKEQ. The CDR3 runs to 15 residues. The CDR3 is CASSPGRDSYNEQFF. The CDR3 nucleotides are TGTGCCAGCAGCCCGGGACGGGACAGCTACAATGAGCAGTTCTTC.

This clonotype turned up a few times. The rearrangement uses TRBV5-1 and TRBJ1-1; possibly TRBD1 for D (6 bases). V dropped 4 bases and J dropped 1 base, with 20 bases sitting between them. CDR3 size: 17 residues. Germline lookup yields CDR1 SGHRS and CDR2 YFSETQ. The CDR3 coding sequence is TGCGCCAGCAGCGGGGGTGTACAGGGCTCGGGGAACACTGAAGCTTTCTTT. Translated, it gives CASSGGVQGSGNTEAFF. Based on the CDR3 plus reference TRBV5-1 and TRBJ1-1, the full variable domain is KAGVTQTPRYLIKTRGQQVTLSCSPISGHRSVSWYQQTPGQGLQFLFEYFSETQRNKGNFPGRFSGRQFSNSRSEMNVSTLELGDSALYLCASSGGVQGSGNTEAFFGQGTRLTVV.

The CDR3 DNA sequence: TGTGCCAGCAGTCGGGACTTGGTGGACACTGAAGCTTTCTTT. This gives the protein CASSRDLVDTEAFF. This chain connects TRBV6-5 to TRBJ1-1, with D perhaps TRBD1 (5 bases). Trimming took 5 bases from V and 3 from J, leaving 13 bases between them. Germline V gene lookup returns CDR1 MNHEY and CDR2 SVGAGI. The CDR3 spans 14 residues.

This chain links TRBV6-6 with TRBJ2-1; D may correspond to TRBD1 or TRBD2 (5 bases each). Germline values: CDR1 MNHNY, CDR2 SVGAGI (reference sequence). This CDR3 has 13 amino acids. Trimming took 9 bases from V and 6 from J, leaving 15 bases between them. CDR3 protein: CARRPDGANEQFF. The CDR3 coding sequence is TGTGCCAGAAGACCGGACGGGGCCAATGAGCAGTTCTTC.

A few counts support this clonotype. The rearrangement uses TRBV4-3 and TRBJ1-2; TRBD1 aligns across 7 bases. The J segment lost 4 bases and the V segment lost 1 base, leaving 0 bases of the junction unmatched. Germline CDR1 LGHNA, CDR2 YSLEER. This CDR3 comprises 13 residues. The CDR3 protein is CASSQAGGYGYTF. The CDR3, as DNA: TGCGCCAGCAGCCAAGCAGGGGGCTATGGCTACACCTTC.

The rearrangement uses TRBV21-1 and TRBJ2-1; the table names TRBD2, a call not compared with the DNA. TRBV21-1 is deemed a pseudogene. The CDR3 consists of 16 residues. CDR3 DNA sequence: TGTGCCAGCAGCAAAAGCACTAGCGGGCGGATCGGGGAGCAGTTCTTC. Protein product: CASSKSTSGRIGEQFF.

The chain links TRBV29-1 to TRBJ1-2; maybe TRBD1 (5 bases). V lost 4 bases and J lost 8, with 14 bases in between. The CDR3 loop spans 12 amino acids. Germline-derived CDR1 and CDR2 are SQVTM and ANQGSEA. The CDR3 loop is CSVVDRYRGYTF. CDR3 coding DNA: TGCAGCGTTGTTGACAGATATAGGGGCTACACCTTC.

This sequence joins TRBV20-1 and TRBJ2-1; the match to TRBD2 covers 7 bases. This CDR3 spans 15 amino acids. Germline V gene lookup returns CDR1 DFQATT and CDR2 SNEGSKA (reference sequence). V shed 1 base, J shed 8 bases, and the junction held 11 bases outside the gene matches. The CDR3 DNA sequence: TGCAGTGCTAGAGCGACCCTTACTAGCGCGGATGAGCAGTTCTTC. Protein: CSARATLTSADEQFF.

CDR3 protein: CASSDENRGQPQHF. The CDR3 nucleotides read TGTGCCAGCAGTGATGAAAACAGGGGGCAGCCCCAGCATTTT. The genes are TRBV2 and TRBJ1-5; 8 bases line up with TRBD1. Germline V lookup: CDR1 SNHLY, CDR2 FYNNEI. After removal of 3 bases from V and 7 bases from J, the junction contained 5 bases not matched to a gene. CDR3 size: 14 residues.

J is TRBJ1-1 and V is TRBV6-5, with no clear D. Germline CDR1 and CDR2: MNHEY and SVGAGI. This CDR3 has 16 amino acids. V shed 0 bases and J shed 0 bases, with 11 bases lying between them. The CDR3 sequence: CASSYSRAGMNTEAFF. The DNA for the CDR3 is TGTGCCAGCAGTTACTCGAGGGCTGGTATGAACACTGAAGCTTTCTTT.

This clonotype was recorded at least ten times. This rearrangement joins TRBV7-6 to TRBJ2-7, with 10 bases fitting TRBD2. This CDR3 is 15 amino acids long. The junction had 5 bases not matched to a gene; V was cut back by 5 bases and J by 1 base. Germline assignment: CDR1 SGHVS and CDR2 FNYEAQ. CDR3 in amino acids: CASSLGSGGSYEQYF. Here the CDR3 DNA reads TGTGCCAGCAGCCTTGGTAGCGGGGGGTCCTACGAGCAGTACTTC.

The CDR3 is CATSDPTTDIADTQYF. CDR3 in DNA: TGTGCCACCAGTGACCCCACAACCGACATCGCAGATACGCAGTATTTT. V and J are TRBV24-1 and TRBJ2-3, with D uncertain. The CDR3 has 16 amino acids. Per the germline V gene, CDR1 is KGHDR and CDR2 is SFDVKD. V lost 4 bases to trimming and J lost 4 bases, with 17 bases between them.

The chain couples TRBV3-1 to TRBJ2-3, with D unresolved. CDR1 and CDR2 from the germline V gene are LGHDT and YNNKEL (reference sequence). V lost 0 bases and J lost 4, with 5 bases in between. The CDR3 is made up of 13 amino acids. The CDR3 here is CASSQESADTQYF. The CDR3 DNA reads as TGTGCCAGCAGCCAAGAGTCGGCAGATACGCAGTATTTT.

The genes are TRBV7-9 and TRBJ2-2; a possible D gene is TRBD1 (6 bases). The germline V and J ends were trimmed by 10 bases and 7 bases, with 7 bases remaining between them. The CDR3 loop spans 10 amino acids. Per the germline V gene, CDR1 is SEHNR and CDR2 is FQNEAQ (reference sequence). The CDR3 region has the DNA TGTGCCACAGGGGACGGGGAGCTGTTTTTT. Amino acids: CATGDGELFF.

This clonotype appeared a few times. The V gene is TRBV6-2 or TRBV6-3, the J gene TRBJ2-1; maybe TRBD2 (6 bases). V dropped 7 bases and J dropped 7 bases, with 20 bases sitting between them. This CDR3 has 15 residues. Germline V CDR1 and CDR2: MNHEY, SVGEGT. CDR3 sequence reads: CASTQRLGSLNEQFF. The DNA for the CDR3 is TGTGCCAGCACGCAGAGACTAGGATCGCTGAATGAGCAGTTCTTC.

This clonotype showed up many times. The V and J genes are TRBV12-3 or TRBV12-4 and TRBJ2-3; 10 bases align to TRBD2. The CDR3 has 15 amino acids. Trimming removed 3 bases from V and 6 bases from J; junction bases left unmatched: 6. The chain's CDR3 is CASSLSGRALDTQYF. CDR3 sequence (DNA): TGTGCCAGCAGTTTGAGCGGGAGGGCTCTGGATACGCAGTATTTT.

This clonotype has just a few counts. The chain links TRBV7-8 to TRBJ2-5, with a weak D call TRBD2 (5 bases). Trimming cost V 0 bases and J 1 base, with 9 bases left between them. This CDR3 is built from 15 residues. Germline CDR1 reads SGHVS; CDR2 reads FQNEAQ. CDR3 sequence reads: CASSLAGSAQETQYF. CDR3 DNA sequence: TGTGCCAGCAGCTTAGCGGGTAGCGCCCAAGAGACCCAGTACTTC.

The V gene is TRBV7-2, the J gene TRBJ2-5; 8 bases line up with TRBD1. CDR3 length: 17 amino acids. Losses at the gene ends were 4 bases for V and 5 bases for J; bases not matched to a gene: 15. In germline, CDR1 is SGHTA, CDR2 FQGNSA. CDR3: CASSSQHRQGMGETQYF. The CDR3 DNA reads as TGTGCCAGCAGCTCGCAGCACCGACAGGGGATGGGCGAGACCCAGTACTTC.

The chain recombines TRBV3-1 with TRBJ1-2; 7 bases are shared with TRBD1. This CDR3 region has 15 residues. CDR1 is LGHDT and CDR2 is YNNKEL in the germline V gene (reference sequence). Trimming cost V 0 bases and J 8 bases; bases outside gene matches: 9. The CDR3, as DNA: TGTGCCAGCAGCCAAGAACGAACAGGGGTCGTCGGCTACACCTTC. This translates into CASSQERTGVVGYTF.

The V and J genes are TRBV29-1 and TRBJ2-7; D possibly corresponds to TRBD1 (7 bases). The CDR3 spans 16 residues. Germline loops: CDR1 SQVTM, CDR2 ANQGSEA. Trimming left V 0 bases short and J 2 bases short, with 17 bases between. Here the CDR3 reads CSVEDLGQGGTYEQYF. The CDR3 region has the DNA TGCAGCGTTGAAGATCTCGGGCAGGGGGGTACCTACGAGCAGTACTTC.

This clonotype was counted between two and nine times. This rearrangement joins TRBV29-1 to TRBJ1-3, with 10 bases matching TRBD1. Germline V gene sequence: CDR1 SQVTM, CDR2 ANQGSEA. Losses at the gene ends were 6 bases for V and 4 bases for J; bases not matched to a gene: 6. The CDR3 covers 14 residues. This CDR3 reads CSVRQGAMGNTIYF. The CDR3 nucleotides read TGCAGCGTGAGACAGGGGGCAATGGGAAACACCATATATTTT.

This clonotype has only a few counts. This chain uses TRBV5-1 with TRBJ1-1; D is uncertain. The CDR3 is made up of 14 amino acids. Trimming shortened V by 0 bases and J by 1 base, and 7 bases separated the two germline ends. Per germline, CDR1 SGHRS and CDR2 YFSETQ. CDR3 nucleotide sequence: TGCGCCAGCAGCTTGGTATCCGCGAACACTGAAGCTTTCTTT. Its translation: CASSLVSANTEAFF.

This chain links TRBV20-1 with TRBJ2-1, with TRBD2 identical over 10 bases. V was clipped by 3 bases and J by 4 bases; unmatched bases: 6. CDR3 size: 15 residues. CDR1 and CDR2 from the germline V gene are DFQATT and SNEGSKA (reference sequence). CDR3 sequence reads: CSASSPSGGYNEQFF. The DNA of the CDR3 is TGCAGTGCTAGTAGTCCTAGCGGGGGATACAATGAGCAGTTCTTC.